The 5 T cell receptor beta chains below all came from one sample that was sequenced in a study of T cells expressing NK-cell markers. TCRdb reprocessed the 5' RACE reads, keeping one entry per CDR3 protein, no DNA. This sample carries approximately 380,000 distinct CDR3 sequences, with around 5% going to the ten biggest clones. The sample taken for sequencing was blood T cells: a sorted CD56 or NKG2C T cell subset, CD4+ or CD8+ T cells, or bulk PBMC T cells (not recorded which). The receptors were gathered from a man aged 18-69 years in good health.

The chain employs TRBV7-9 and TRBJ2-6. Germline-derived CDR1 and CDR2 are SEHNR and FQNEAQ (reference sequence). This CDR3 is built from 15 residues. CDR3 sequence: CASSAVVGGANVLTF.

The gene calls are TRBV7-2 and TRBJ2-3; without DNA, the TCRdb call of TRBD1 cannot be checked. From germline, CDR1 is SGHTA and CDR2 FQGNSA. The length of the CDR3 is 15 residues. This CDR3 reads CASSGTGSYTDTQYF.

The chain links TRBV4-1 to TRBJ2-1; TCRdb's assignment of TRBD2 cannot be checked, as there is no DNA. CDR3 size: 16 residues. CDR1 is MGHRA, CDR2 YSYEKL, per germline. The CDR3 reads CASSRLAGISYNEQFF.

V usage is TRBV3-1 and J usage is TRBJ1-5; TCRdb gives TRBD1 as the D gene, but with no DNA this cannot be confirmed. Germline CDR1 LGHDT, CDR2 YNNKEL (reference sequence). CDR3 length equals 16 residues. The CDR3 region is CASSPGTVHSNQPQHF.

The chain links TRBV6-6 to TRBJ2-7. CDR1 and CDR2 (germline): MNHNY, SVGAGI (reference sequence). CDR3 size: 12 residues. The CDR3 sequence is CASGLGVGEQYF.